This T cell receptor (beta chain) appears in the sequencing data of a study of T-cell memory formation after mild COVID-19. Turning to the study itself: Largely donor-specific TCR clusters were found. General study findings and limits: Clones from the second wave (peaking day 37) had unconfirmed SARS-CoV-2 specificity.

TCRdb used MiXCR to reprocess the 5' RACE reads, holding one entry per CDR3 protein. The data hold some 320,000 distinct CDR3 sequences, with more than 15% observed a single time. V was trimmed by 1 base and J by 7 bases, leaving 11 bases between them. The CDR3 totals 14 residues. Germline V gene data show CDR1 as KGHSH and CDR2 as LQKENI. This clonotype showed up just a few times. Its antigen remains unidentified. Sequencing input: PBMCs or a T cell subset sorted from them (not recorded which). The chain combines TRBV18 with TRBJ2-1; D might be TRBD2 (6 bases). The TCR comes from a man younger than 30 who had mild COVID-19 (a few samples of this study predate the infection). Cell type and time point are not known. As DNA, the CDR3 is TGTGCCAGCTCACCACTTGGGGCGGGGAATGAGCAGTTCTTC. Protein sequence: CASSPLGAGNEQFF. Together with reference TRBV18 and TRBJ2-1, the CDR3 gives the full variable domain: NAGVMQNPRHLVRRRGQEARLRCSPMKGHSHVYWYRQLPEEGLKFMVYLQKENIIDESGMPKERFSAEFPKEGPSILRIQQVVRGDSAAYFCASSPLGAGNEQFFGPGTRLTVL.